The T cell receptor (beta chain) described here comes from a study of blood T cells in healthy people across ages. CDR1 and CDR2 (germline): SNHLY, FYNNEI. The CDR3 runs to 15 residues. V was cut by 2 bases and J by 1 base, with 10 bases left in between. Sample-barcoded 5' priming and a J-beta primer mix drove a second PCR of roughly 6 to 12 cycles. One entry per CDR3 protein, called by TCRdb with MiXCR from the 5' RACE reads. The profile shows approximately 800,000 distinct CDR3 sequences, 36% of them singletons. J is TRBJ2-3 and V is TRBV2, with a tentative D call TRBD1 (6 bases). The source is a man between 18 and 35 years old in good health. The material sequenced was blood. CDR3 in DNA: TGTGCCAGCAGTGAACTCAGGGGTGGCACAGATACGCAGTATTTT. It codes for CASSELRGGTDTQYF.